Sequencing of this T cell receptor (beta chain) was carried out in a study of OX40 agonist ivuxolimab in advanced cancers. In the study overall: Two cutaneous melanoma patients and one hepatocellular carcinoma patient, three in all, had partial responses.

TCRdb's table, derived via immunoSEQ multiplex PCR, lists solely in-frame clones and lacks some. The repertoire holds under 80,000 clones, approximately 85% seen once, with around 2.1% in the top ten. Study outcomes and limitations: Specificity for antigen went undetermined in the expanded peripheral T cells. The CD4+ and CD8+ T cells in the blood had expanded clonally by week 6 at 0.1 to 3.0 mg/kg. Certain nonresponders likewise exhibited a low normalized T-cell clonal expansion.

A word on this clone: The antigen remains unidentified.

This CDR3 contains 14 residues. With 6 bases removed from V and 0 bases from J, the gap between germline ends came to 9 bases. From germline, CDR1 is MGHDK and CDR2 SYGVNS. This chain joins TRBV25-1 and TRBJ1-5; D unclear. The specimen comprised CD4+ or CD8+ T cells sorted from blood, sampled in a trial of the OX40 agonist ivuxolimab. The receptor was isolated from an adult with an advanced solid tumor such as melanoma, head and neck, liver or kidney cancer. CDR3 residues: CASSPKGSNQPQHF. The CDR3, as DNA: TGTGCCAGCAGCCCGAAAGGTAGCAATCAGCCCCAGCATTTT.